These 20 T cell receptor beta chains were all obtained from the same sample, sequenced in a study of CD8 T cells in ankylosing spondylitis. Study-wide points: Made up of 7 to 9 highly homologous variants, a TCR beta motif appeared characteristic of ankylosing spondylitis blood.

No antigen has been identified for these receptors. TCRdb redid the calling of the 5' RACE reads with MiXCR, one entry per CDR3 protein. The sample lists some 800,000 distinct CDR3 sequences, around 11% seen once, with just over 0.5% in the top ten. Sample: blood, either unsorted or a sorted T cell fraction (not recorded which). These receptors came from a male donor with ankylosing spondylitis.

This clonotype was recorded a few times. The V call is TRBV10-3, the J call TRBJ2-3; tentatively, D is TRBD2 (7 bases). V lost 4 bases and J lost 2, with 13 bases in between. Germline V gene lookup returns CDR1 ENHRY and CDR2 SYGVKD. This CDR3 contains 15 residues. CDR3 nucleotide sequence: TGTGCCATCAGTGGCGGGCGGGGGCTCACAGATACGCAGTATTTT. This sequence encodes CAISGGRGLTDTQYF.

Only a few counts were recorded for this clonotype. V is TRBV4-2 and J is TRBJ2-7; weak D call: TRBD2 (5 bases). The V gene's germline CDR1 is LGHNA and CDR2 YNFKEQ. The length of the CDR3 is 14 residues. V lost 0 bases, J lost 4 bases, and 10 bases lay in between. The CDR3 protein is CASSQEARTYEQYF. CDR3 in DNA: TGTGCCAGCAGCCAAGAAGCGAGGACTTACGAGCAGTACTTC.

The V call is TRBV28, the J call TRBJ2-7; possible D gene TRBD2, 6 bases. Germline CDR1 MDHEN, CDR2 SYDVKM. CDR3 length: 16 amino acids. V dropped 6 bases and J dropped 3 bases, with 21 bases sitting between them. This CDR3 is CASRPPRGTLNYEQYF. The CDR3, as DNA: TGTGCCAGCAGGCCCCCGCGGGGAACACTAAACTACGAGCAGTACTTC.

This clonotype has ten or more counts. The chain couples TRBV5-1 to TRBJ2-1; the D gene is possibly TRBD1 (5 bases). V shed 4 bases and J shed 10 bases, with 21 bases lying between them. Germline CDR1 and CDR2: SGHRS and YFSETQ. The CDR3 contains 15 residues. CDR3 nucleotide sequence: TGCGCCAGCAGCCGAACAGGATCCGGTTTTTTAGAGCAGTTCTTC. Its translation: CASSRTGSGFLEQFF.

The chain combines TRBV7-2 with TRBJ1-5; D is unresolved. The CDR3 runs to 14 residues. The germline CDR1 and CDR2 sequences are SGHTA and FQGNSA. The V end lost 3 bases, the J end lost 6 bases, and 12 bases lay between the germline ends. The CDR3 sequence: CASSLPLVGQPQHF. CDR3 DNA: TGTGCCAGCAGCTTGCCGCTAGTTGGTCAGCCCCAGCATTTT.

In its sample, this clonotype was seen many times. The chain uses TRBV20-1 and TRBJ2-1; TRBD2 matches 10 bases. V was clipped by 6 bases and J by 0 bases; unmatched bases: 8. Germline V gives CDR1 DFQATT, CDR2 SNEGSKA (reference sequence). The CDR3 runs to 16 residues. As DNA, the CDR3 is TGCAGTGCGGAGACTAGCGGGCCAAGCTCCTACAATGAGCAGTTCTTC. Amino acid sequence: CSAETSGPSSYNEQFF.

The gene calls are TRBV24-1 and TRBJ2-5; 9 bases are a match to TRBD2. The V gene end was trimmed by 4 bases and the J gene end by 5 bases; junction bases not matched to a gene: 4. The CDR3 is made up of 14 amino acids. The germline CDR1 and CDR2 sequences are KGHDR and SFDVKD. The CDR3 DNA sequence: TGTGCCACCAGTGAGGCTAGCGGGATCGAGACCCAGTACTTC. Translating gives CATSEASGIETQYF.

There are many counts of this clonotype. The rearrangement joins TRBV20-1 to TRBJ2-7; 11 bases align to TRBD2. This CDR3 comprises 14 residues. The J segment lost 2 bases and the V segment lost 5 bases, leaving 5 bases of the junction unmatched. Germline V gives CDR1 DFQATT, CDR2 SNEGSKA (reference sequence). CDR3 DNA: TGCAGTGCTGTTTTTAGCGGGAGGGCCTACGAGCAGTACTTC. Amino acids: CSAVFSGRAYEQYF.

This clonotype showed up just a few times. This rearrangement joins TRBV2 to TRBJ1-2; 8 nucleotides match TRBD1. This CDR3 contains 12 residues. Per the germline V gene, CDR1 is SNHLY and CDR2 is FYNNEI. V gave up 11 bases and J gave up 5 bases; unmatched junction bases: 7. Here the CDR3 reads CAGQGQGYGYTF. The CDR3 nucleotides are TGTGCCGGACAGGGCCAAGGGTATGGCTACACCTTC.

V is TRBV5-1 and J is TRBJ2-7; D gene ambiguous. The germline gives CDR1 SGHRS, CDR2 YFSETQ. The V gene lost 1 base and the J gene lost 1 base, with 9 bases spanning the gap. The CDR3 runs 14 residues. CDR3 nucleotides: TGCGCCAGCAGCTTGTTGGCGGCATCCTACGAGCAGTACTTC. Its protein is CASSLLAASYEQYF.

The chain recombines TRBV18 with TRBJ2-7, with 8 bases matching TRBD1. Germline V gene lookup returns CDR1 KGHSH and CDR2 LQKENI. V lost 3 bases, J lost 6 bases, and 4 bases stayed unmatched. The CDR3 length is 13 residues. CDR3 region: CASSPMTGAEQYF. The CDR3 DNA is TGTGCCAGCTCACCTATGACAGGGGCCGAGCAGTACTTC.

This clonotype occurred a few times. The chain couples TRBV7-9 to TRBJ2-7, with 7 positions matching TRBD1. Germline V gene sequence: CDR1 SEHNR, CDR2 FQNEAQ (reference sequence). Trimming cost V 5 bases and J 6 bases; bases outside gene matches: 10. The CDR3 loop spans 14 amino acids. The CDR3 sequence is CASSPRTGGIEQYF. The CDR3 DNA reads as TGTGCCAGCAGCCCAAGGACAGGTGGGATCGAGCAGTACTTC. Complete variable domain (other parts from reference TRBV7-9 and TRBJ2-7): DTGVSQNPRHKITKRGQNVTFRCDPISEHNRLYWYRQTLGQGPEFLTYFQNEAQLEKSRLLSDRFSAERPKGSFSTLEIQRTEQGDSAMYLCASSPRTGGIEQYFGPGTRLTVT.

The chain is built from TRBV7-2 and TRBJ2-1; TRBD2 agrees at 8 bases. V shed 3 bases, J shed 8 bases, and the junction held 6 bases outside the gene matches. The CDR3 covers 14 residues. Germline CDR1 SGHTA, CDR2 FQGNSA. CDR3 residues: CASSFGRGSDEQFF. The CDR3, as DNA: TGTGCCAGCAGCTTCGGGAGGGGGTCCGATGAGCAGTTCTTC.

The V call is TRBV7-9, the J call TRBJ1-1, with TRBD1 as a possible D gene (5 bases). This CDR3 contains 13 residues. V lost 2 bases, J lost 7 bases, and 11 bases lay in between. From germline, CDR1 is SEHNR and CDR2 FQNEAQ (reference sequence). The CDR3 sequence: CASSLQQGDEAFF. The CDR3 DNA reads as TGTGCCAGCAGCTTACAGCAGGGCGATGAAGCTTTCTTT.

This clonotype has a count of ten or more. The rearrangement uses TRBV12-3 or TRBV12-4 and TRBJ2-7; D remains ambiguous. Trimming stripped 4 bases from V and 2 bases from J, with 12 bases between. This CDR3 has 14 residues. For the CDR3, the DNA is TGTGCCAGCAGTTCCCACGGTGGGGCCTACGAGCAGTACTTC. Translating gives CASSSHGGAYEQYF.

This clonotype was seen repeatedly, ten times or more. This chain links TRBV29-1 with TRBJ2-3; perhaps TRBD1 as D (6 bases). Germline assignment: CDR1 SQVTM and CDR2 ANQGSEA. CDR3 length: 13 amino acids. The germline V and J ends were trimmed by 5 bases and 2 bases, with 11 bases remaining between them. The chain's CDR3 is CSVIPGHTDTQYF. The CDR3 DNA is TGCAGCGTTATCCCGGGACACACAGATACGCAGTATTTT.

CDR3 in DNA: TGTGCCACCAGCAGAGATCGTCCGGGGACTGGGCAGCAGCCCCAGCATTTT. Protein product: CATSRDRPGTGQQPQHF. The chain is built from TRBV15 and TRBJ1-5; a possible D gene is TRBD1 (5 bases). This CDR3 region has 17 residues. CDR1 LNHNV and CDR2 YYDKDF come from the germline V gene (reference sequence). The V end was cut by 0 bases, the J end by 7 bases, with 19 bases between.

This clonotype was seen a handful of times. The chain has TRBV7-2 and TRBJ1-1, with 9 bases aligning to TRBD1. J gave up 2 bases and V 1 base, and 5 bases lay outside the gene matches. CDR1 and CDR2 (germline): SGHTA, FQGNSA. CDR3 length: 16 residues. CDR3 coding DNA: TGTGCCAGCAGCTTAGGGTGGACAGGGGTTAACACTGAAGCTTTCTTT. Translation gives CASSLGWTGVNTEAFF.

Details on this clonotype: The junction departs from the called germline gene at one end, perhaps through a read error. CDR3 in DNA: TGTGCCATCAGCCCTGCGGGCCGCTGCAATGAGCAGTTCTTC. Residues: CAISPAGRCNEQFF. The chain links TRBV4-2 to TRBJ2-1; D perhaps matches TRBD2 (5 bases). CDR3 length: 14 amino acids. CDR1 and CDR2 (germline): LGHNA, YNFKEQ.

The CDR3 reads CASSLAHDLPKGTQYF. Written as DNA, the CDR3 is TGCGCCAGCAGCTTGGCCCACGACCTACCGAAGGGGACCCAGTACTTC. The chain combines TRBV5-1 with TRBJ2-5; D is unclear. Germline V gene lookup returns CDR1 SGHRS and CDR2 YFSETQ. Deletions cut 0 bases from V and 7 bases from J, with 19 bases between. This CDR3 region has 16 residues.